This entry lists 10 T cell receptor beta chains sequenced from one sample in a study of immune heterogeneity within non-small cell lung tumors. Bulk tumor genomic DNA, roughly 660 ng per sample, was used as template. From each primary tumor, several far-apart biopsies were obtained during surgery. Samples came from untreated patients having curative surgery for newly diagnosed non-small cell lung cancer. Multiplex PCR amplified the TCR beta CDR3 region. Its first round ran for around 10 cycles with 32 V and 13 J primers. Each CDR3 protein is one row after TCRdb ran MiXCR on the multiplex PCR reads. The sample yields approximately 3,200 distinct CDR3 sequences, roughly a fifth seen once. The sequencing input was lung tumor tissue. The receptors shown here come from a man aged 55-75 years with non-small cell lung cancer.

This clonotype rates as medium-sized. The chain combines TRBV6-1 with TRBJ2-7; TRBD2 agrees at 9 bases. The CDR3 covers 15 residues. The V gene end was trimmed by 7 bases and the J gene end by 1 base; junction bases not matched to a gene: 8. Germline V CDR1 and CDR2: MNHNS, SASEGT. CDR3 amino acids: CASKGSSGRSYEQYF. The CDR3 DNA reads TGTGCCAGCAAGGGTTCCAGCGGGAGGTCCTACGAGCAGTACTTC.

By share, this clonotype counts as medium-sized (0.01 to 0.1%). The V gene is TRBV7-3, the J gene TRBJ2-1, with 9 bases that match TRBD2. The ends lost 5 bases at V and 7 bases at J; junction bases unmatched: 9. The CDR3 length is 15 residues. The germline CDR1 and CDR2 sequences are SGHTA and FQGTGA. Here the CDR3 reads CASSQSSSGINEQFF. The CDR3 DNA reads TGTGCCAGCAGCCAGTCGTCTAGCGGGATAAATGAGCAGTTCTTC.

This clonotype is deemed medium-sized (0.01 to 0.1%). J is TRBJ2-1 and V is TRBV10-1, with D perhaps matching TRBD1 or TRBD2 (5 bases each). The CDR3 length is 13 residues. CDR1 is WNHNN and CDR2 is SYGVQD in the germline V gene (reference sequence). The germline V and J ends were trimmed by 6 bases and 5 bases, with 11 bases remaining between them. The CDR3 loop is CASSWDENNEQFF. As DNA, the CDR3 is TGCGCCAGCAGCTGGGACGAGAACAATGAGCAGTTCTTC.

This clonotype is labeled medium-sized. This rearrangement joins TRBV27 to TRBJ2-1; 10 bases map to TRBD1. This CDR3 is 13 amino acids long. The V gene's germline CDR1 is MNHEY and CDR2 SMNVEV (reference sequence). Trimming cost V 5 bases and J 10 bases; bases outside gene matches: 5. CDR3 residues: CASSGQGVGEQFF. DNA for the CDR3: TGTGCCAGCAGTGGACAGGGGGTTGGAGAGCAGTTCTTC.

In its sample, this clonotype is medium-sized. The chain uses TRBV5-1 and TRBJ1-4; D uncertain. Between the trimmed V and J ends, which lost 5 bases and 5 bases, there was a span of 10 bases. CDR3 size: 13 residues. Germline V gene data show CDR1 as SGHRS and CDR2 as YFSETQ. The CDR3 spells CASRADGNEKLFF. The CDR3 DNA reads TGCGCCAGCAGGGCTGACGGAAATGAAAAACTGTTTTTT.

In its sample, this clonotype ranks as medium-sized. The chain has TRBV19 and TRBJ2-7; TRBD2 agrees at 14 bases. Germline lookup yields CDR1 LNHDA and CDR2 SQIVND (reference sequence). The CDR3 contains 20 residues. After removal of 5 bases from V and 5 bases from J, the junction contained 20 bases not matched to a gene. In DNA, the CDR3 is TGTGCCAGTAGTGCTAATAGGTTTTCCGGGACTAGCGGGAGTACGGACGAGCAGTACTTC. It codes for CASSANRFSGTSGSTDEQYF.

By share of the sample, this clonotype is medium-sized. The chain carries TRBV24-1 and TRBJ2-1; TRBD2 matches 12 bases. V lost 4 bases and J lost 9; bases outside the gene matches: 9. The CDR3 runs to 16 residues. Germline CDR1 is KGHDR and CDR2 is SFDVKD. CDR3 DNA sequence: TGTGCCACCAGTGACCCAGGACTAGCGGGAAGTCTTGAGCAGTTCTTC. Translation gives CATSDPGLAGSLEQFF.

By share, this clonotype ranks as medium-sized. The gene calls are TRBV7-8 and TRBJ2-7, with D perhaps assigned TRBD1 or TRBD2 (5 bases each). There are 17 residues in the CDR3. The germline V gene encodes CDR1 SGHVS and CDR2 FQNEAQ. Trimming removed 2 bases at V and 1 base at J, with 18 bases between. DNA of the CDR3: TGTGCCAGCAGCTTATCGTGGGGGATGGCCAAGTCCTACGAGCAGTACTTC. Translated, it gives CASSLSWGMAKSYEQYF.

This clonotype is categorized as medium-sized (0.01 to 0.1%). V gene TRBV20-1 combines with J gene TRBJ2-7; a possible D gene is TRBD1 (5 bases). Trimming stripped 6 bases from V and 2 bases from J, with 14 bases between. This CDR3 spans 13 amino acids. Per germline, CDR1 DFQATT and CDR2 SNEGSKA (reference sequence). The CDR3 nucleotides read TGCAGTGCCCTGACAGTCCCTACCTACGAGCAGTACTTC. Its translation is CSALTVPTYEQYF.

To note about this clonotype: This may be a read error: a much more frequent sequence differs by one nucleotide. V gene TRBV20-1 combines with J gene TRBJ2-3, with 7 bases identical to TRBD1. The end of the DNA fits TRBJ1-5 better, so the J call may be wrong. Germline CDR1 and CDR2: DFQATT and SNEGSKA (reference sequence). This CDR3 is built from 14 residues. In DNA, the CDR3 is TGCAGTGCTGGGGTAAAGGGAGGGACAGATACGCAGCATTTT. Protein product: CSAGVKGGTDTQHF.